These T cell receptor beta chains were read from a single sample in a study of blood T cell repertoires in COVID-19. TCRdb's copy holds only in-frame clones and misses some; the assay was immunoSEQ multiplex PCR. The table has 28,000 or so clones, around 85% seen once. The sample was peripheral blood. The receptors here all came from a woman over 75 with COVID-19, enrolled during active disease. Each CDR3 is given with its conserved first and last residue. A D gene is named only where the DNA matches it firmly. Where a row states a size, it is once, few, many or the class of an expanded clone; other rows omit it.

V gene	J gene	D gene	clone size	CDR3 protein	CDR3 DNA
TRBV5-4	TRBJ2-1	TRBD2	once	CASSHLWAGGPYNEQFF	TGTGCCAGCAGCCACCTATGGGCGGGGGGGCCTTACAATGAGCAGTTCTTC
TRBV4-2	TRBJ2-2	TRBD2	NA	CASSQEMAGGSTGELFF	TGTGCCAGCAGCCAAGAGATGGCGGGGGGTAGCACCGGGGAGCTGTTTTTT
TRBV27	TRBJ2-1	TRBD2	NA	CAIGLAGGREQFF	TGTGCCATCGGACTAGCGGGGGGTCGGGAGCAGTTCTTC
TRBV19	TRBJ1-6	TRBD1	few	CATQDGQDNSPLHF	TGTGCCACCCAGGATGGACAGGACAATTCACCCCTCCACTTT
TRBV7-2	TRBJ2-7	TRBD2	NA	CASSRTSGGAYEQYF	TGTGCCAGCAGCCGGACTAGCGGGGGGGCCTACGAGCAGTACTTC
TRBV19	TRBJ2-1	TRBD2	NA	CASSIPSGLAGGRGEQFF	TGTGCCAGTAGTATCCCCTCGGGACTAGCGGGGGGAAGGGGTGAGCAGTTCTTC
TRBV3-1/TRBV3-2	TRBJ2-1	NA	NA	CASSQGWRGGRNEQFF	TGTGCCAGCAGCCAAGGCTGGAGGGGGGGCCGGAATGAGCAGTTCTTC
TRBV18	TRBJ2-7	TRBD1	NA	CASSLGTGETYEQYF	TGTGCCAGCTCCCTTGGGACAGGGGAAACCTACGAGCAGTACTTC
TRBV30	TRBJ1-2	TRBD1	NA	CAWSVGDSFGYTF	TGTGCCTGGAGTGTAGGGGACAGTTTTGGCTACACCTTC
TRBV3-1/TRBV3-2	TRBJ1-2	TRBD1	NA	CASSRNLPGTANGYTF	TGTGCCAGCAGCCGCAACCTACCCGGGACAGCAAATGGCTACACCTTC
TRBV6-5	TRBJ2-3	TRBD1	once	CASSLRRTGRTDTQYF	TGTGCCAGCAGTTTACGACGGACAGGGCGCACAGATACGCAGTATTTT
TRBV5-1	TRBJ2-5	TRBD2	once	CASSLDGRGGNQETQYF	TGCGCCAGCAGCTTGGATGGACGCGGGGGGAACCAAGAGACCCAGTACTTC
TRBV2	TRBJ2-6	TRBD1	NA	CASSESQGDRLTSGANVLTF	TGTGCCAGCAGTGAAAGCCAGGGGGACAGGCTAACCTCTGGGGCCAACGTCCTGACTTTC
TRBV19	TRBJ1-2	NA	NA	CASSMGATHGYTF	TGTGCCAGTAGTATGGGGGCCACACATGGCTACACCTTC
TRBV3-1/TRBV3-2	TRBJ2-7	NA	NA	CASSPAWATHEQYF	TGTGCCAGCAGCCCCGCCTGGGCTACCCACGAGCAGTACTTC
TRBV19	TRBJ1-5	NA	once	CASTPSTARARNQPQHF	TGTGCCAGTACTCCTTCGACGGCCAGGGCGAGGAATCAGCCCCAGCATTTT
TRBV6-6	TRBJ2-3	NA	NA	CASRGGVPDTQYF	TGTGCCAGCAGAGGGGGGGTGCCAGATACGCAGTATTTT
TRBV7-2	TRBJ1-1	NA	once	CASSLIVGRVKAEAFF	TGTGCCAGCAGCTTAATCGTGGGCAGGGTAAAGGCTGAAGCTTTCTTT
TRBV19	TRBJ1-2	NA	NA	CASSIDLAGYGYTF	TGTGCCAGTAGTATAGATCTCGCGGGCTATGGCTACACCTTC
TRBV7-2	TRBJ2-1	NA	NA	CASSLRTNNEQFF	TGTGCCAGCAGCTTGCGGACAAACAATGAGCAGTTCTTC
TRBV15	TRBJ1-3	NA	NA	CATSRGRIQGKSNTIYF	TGTGCCACCAGCAGAGGAAGGATTCAGGGAAAATCGAACACCATATATTTT
TRBV12-5	TRBJ2-1	NA	NA	CASGFRAQSSYNEQFF	TGTGCTAGTGGTTTTCGTGCGCAAAGCTCCTACAATGAGCAGTTCTTC
TRBV19	TRBJ1-1	TRBD1	NA	CASSVTGGFRTEAFF	TGTGCCAGTAGTGTTACAGGGGGCTTCAGGACTGAAGCTTTCTTT
TRBV5-4	TRBJ2-3	NA	NA	CASSLGGNVRATQYF	TGTGCCAGCAGCTTGGGAGGTAACGTGCGGGCCACGCAGTATTTT
TRBV2	TRBJ1-2	NA	few	CASSPDRLNGYTF	TGTGCCAGCAGTCCAGACAGGTTAAATGGCTACACCTTC
TRBV25-1	TRBJ1-4	NA	NA	CASSTPQGGKLFF	TGTGCCAGCAGCACCCCCCAGGGTGGAAAACTGTTTTTT
TRBV29-1	TRBJ2-5	TRBD2	NA	CSASTGGPGETQYF	TGCAGCGCGTCGACGGGGGGTCCGGGAGAGACCCAGTACTTC
TRBV21-1	TRBJ1-4	NA	NA	CARLRQGRLEKLFF	TGTGCCAGGCTTCGACAGGGGCGCCTAGAAAAACTGTTTTTT
TRBV12-5	TRBJ2-3	TRBD2	NA	CASGKGTSGPADTQYF	TGTGCTAGTGGAAAAGGGACTAGCGGTCCAGCAGATACGCAGTATTTT
TRBV7-6	TRBJ1-1	NA	NA	CASSPLQGRAEAFF	TGTGCCAGCAGCCCGCTTCAGGGAAGAGCTGAAGCTTTCTTT
TRBV7-8	TRBJ2-5	NA	NA	CASSSGHLQETQYF	TGTGCCAGCAGCTCTGGACACCTCCAAGAGACCCAGTACTTC
TRBV19	TRBJ1-4	NA	NA	CASSPFGRGINEKLFF	TGTGCCAGTAGCCCCTTTGGCAGGGGTATAAATGAAAAACTGTTTTTT
TRBV21-1	TRBJ1-3	NA	NA	CASSKVCREGNTIYF	TGTGCCAGCAGCAAAGTCTGCAGGGAAGGAAACACCATATATTTT
TRBV9	TRBJ2-3	NA	few	CASTPSGLTDTQYF	TGTGCCAGCACCCCTTCCGGACTAACAGATACGCAGTATTTT
TRBV13	TRBJ1-2	TRBD1	NA	CASSGQGSNYGYTF	TGTGCCAGCAGCGGACAGGGATCTAACTATGGCTACACCTTC
TRBV5-1	TRBJ1-1	NA	NA	CASSAQGMGTEAFF	TGCGCCAGCAGCGCACAGGGTATGGGCACTGAAGCTTTCTTT
TRBV3-1/TRBV3-2	TRBJ2-5	NA	NA	CASSLRTNQETQYF	TGTGCCAGCAGCCTCCGGACAAACCAAGAGACCCAGTACTTC
TRBV3-1/TRBV3-2	TRBJ2-3	TRBD2	NA	CASSLSLGGGAGDTQYF	TGTGCCAGCAGCCTATCCCTGGGCGGGGGGGCCGGAGATACGCAGTATTTT
TRBV3-1/TRBV3-2	TRBJ1-2	NA	NA	CASSPGLGYTF	TGTGCCAGCAGCCCCGGACTCGGCTACACCTTC
TRBV28	TRBJ2-3	NA	NA	CASSTVGGTLTQYF	TGTGCCAGCAGCACCGTAGGGGGAACCCTAACGCAGTATTTT
TRBV5-1	TRBJ2-5	NA	NA	CASSLQPSDGTQYF	TGCGCCAGCAGCTTGCAACCTAGCGATGGGACCCAGTACTTC
TRBV6-5	TRBJ1-1	NA	NA	CASDSGRGTEAFF	TGTGCCAGCGACTCAGGGAGGGGCACTGAAGCTTTCTTT
TRBV6-5	TRBJ1-5	NA	NA	CASSYSGKGNQPQHF	TGTGCCAGCAGTTACTCCGGGAAGGGCAATCAGCCCCAGCATTTT
TRBV12-3/TRBV12-4	TRBJ1-1	NA	large	CASSLGLSEAFF	TGTGCCAGCAGCCTCGGACTTTCTGAAGCTTTCTTT
TRBV18	TRBJ2-3	TRBD2	NA	CASSPSWASGGTDTQYF	TGTGCCAGCTCACCATCTTGGGCCAGCGGGGGCACAGATACGCAGTATTTT
TRBV3-1/TRBV3-2	TRBJ2-5	TRBD1	NA	CASSQRTGTGQETQYF	TGTGCCAGCAGCCAACGAACCGGGACAGGCCAAGAGACCCAGTACTTC
TRBV28	TRBJ1-2	NA	NA	CASSPTYRVGYGYTF	TGTGCCAGCAGTCCGACCTACAGGGTCGGGTATGGCTACACCTTC